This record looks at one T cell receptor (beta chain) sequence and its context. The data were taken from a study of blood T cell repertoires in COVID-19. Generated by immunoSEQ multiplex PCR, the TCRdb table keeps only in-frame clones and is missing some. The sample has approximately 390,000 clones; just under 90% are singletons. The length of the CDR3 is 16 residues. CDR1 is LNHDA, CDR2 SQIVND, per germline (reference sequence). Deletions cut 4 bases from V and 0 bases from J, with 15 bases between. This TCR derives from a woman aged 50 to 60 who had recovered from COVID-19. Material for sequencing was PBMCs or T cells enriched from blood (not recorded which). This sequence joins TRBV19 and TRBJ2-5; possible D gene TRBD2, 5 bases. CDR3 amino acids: CASSRPPGGDQETQYF. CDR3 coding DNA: TGTGCCAGTAGTAGACCCCCCGGAGGAGACCAAGAGACCCAGTACTTC.